The 13 T cell receptor beta chains listed next were all sequenced from one sample in a study of blood T cell repertoires in COVID-19. Repertoires were generated with immunoSEQ multiplex PCR, while TCRdb's copy carries only in-frame clones and drops some. This table holds fewer than 120,000 clones, over 60% found once. The specimen sequenced was peripheral blood. The receptors stem from a woman over 75 with acute or convalescent COVID-19.

The gene calls are TRBV28 and TRBJ2-7; a possible D gene is TRBD2 (5 bases). Germline V gene lookup returns CDR1 MDHEN and CDR2 SYDVKM. V lost 5 bases and J lost 0, with 14 bases in between. CDR3 length: 15 amino acids. CDR3: CASSLPTGSSYEQYF. CDR3 sequence (DNA): TGTGCCAGCAGTCTTCCGACGGGAAGCTCCTACGAGCAGTACTTC.

There are a few counts of this clone. The chain couples TRBV2 to TRBJ1-4, with 7 positions matching TRBD1. V was pared by 8 bases and J by 7 bases, with 16 bases of the junction left unmatched. CDR3 length: 16 residues. CDR1 and CDR2 from the germline V gene are SNHLY and FYNNEI. The CDR3 loop is CASGGAPGGYGEKLFF. The CDR3 nucleotides are TGTGCCAGCGGCGGGGCGCCAGGGGGGTATGGTGAAAAACTGTTTTTT. Filled out from reference TRBV2 and TRBJ1-4, the complete variable domain reads EPEVTQTPSHQVTQMGQEVILRCVPISNHLYFYWYRQILGQKVEFLVSFYNNEISEKSEIFDDQFSVERPDGSNFTLKIRSTKLEDSAMYFCASGGAPGGYGEKLFFGSGTQLSVL.

The count of this clone is one. The genes are TRBV4-2 and TRBJ2-7; 8 bases agree with TRBD2. Looked up from germline, CDR1 is LGHNA and CDR2 is YNFKEQ. J lost 3 bases, V lost 1 base, and 8 bases had no gene match. The CDR3 has 16 residues. The CDR3 nucleotides read TGTGCCAGCAGCCAAGGAGGAAGCGGGAGAAACTACGAGCAGTACTTC. It codes for CASSQGGSGRNYEQYF.

A note on this clone: Distinct nucleotide sequences in the sample also encode this CDR3. The chain uses TRBV5-1 and TRBJ1-1; D possibly corresponds to TRBD1 (5 bases). Germline CDR1 reads SGHRS; CDR2 reads YFSETQ. V was shortened by 2 bases and J by 1 base, with 6 bases between the two germline ends. CDR3 length equals 13 residues. The DNA for the CDR3 is TGCGCCAGCAGCTTTACAGGGAACACTGAAGCTTTCTTT. Encoded protein: CASSFTGNTEAFF. The entire variable domain, with the rest obtained from reference TRBV5-1 and TRBJ1-1, is as follows: KAGVTQTPRYLIKTRGQQVTLSCSPISGHRSVSWYQQTPGQGLQFLFEYFSETQRNKGNFPGRFSGRQFSNSRSEMNVSTLELGDSALYLCASSFTGNTEAFFGQGTRLTVV.

The chain uses TRBV3-1 (or the pseudogene TRBV3-2) and TRBJ2-3; possible D gene TRBD1, 6 bases. V was trimmed by 6 bases and J by 2 bases, leaving 18 bases between them. Germline assignment: CDR1 LGHDT and CDR2 YNNKEL (reference sequence). The CDR3 consists of 16 residues. CDR3 sequence (DNA): TGTGCCAGCAGGAACACTAGGGGGACGTACACAGATACGCAGTATTTT. It is translated as CASRNTRGTYTDTQYF.

The chain employs TRBV27 and TRBJ1-2; 9 bases agree with TRBD1. The germline V gene encodes CDR1 MNHEY and CDR2 SMNVEV (reference sequence). The CDR3 contains 14 residues. Germline trimming cut 3 bases from V and 7 bases from J; bases unmatched to any gene: 6. The CDR3: CASSFLQGAGGYTF. Here the CDR3 DNA reads TGTGCCAGCAGTTTCCTACAGGGGGCGGGTGGCTACACCTTC.

The chain links TRBV10-2 to TRBJ2-7; the D gene is possibly TRBD2 (6 bases). Germline V gives CDR1 WSHSY, CDR2 SAAADI. This CDR3 has 16 residues. Trimming shortened V by 5 bases and J by 4 bases, and 21 bases separated the two germline ends. The CDR3, as DNA: TGCGCCAGCAGTCTCTATTCCGGACGGGAGTTGTACGAGCAGTACTTC. Translated: CASSLYSGRELYEQYF.

The chain employs TRBV6-5 and TRBJ2-6, with 7 bases fitting TRBD1. Germline-derived CDR1 and CDR2 are MNHEY and SVGAGI. This CDR3 has 16 residues. V dropped 4 bases and J dropped 3; count of bases not matched to a gene: 6. The CDR3 loop reads CASSSKGTVGANVLTF. As DNA, the CDR3 is TGTGCCAGCAGTTCGAAGGGGACAGTTGGGGCCAACGTCCTGACTTTC.

The chain uses TRBV10-1 and TRBJ2-3; the match to TRBD2 covers 10 bases. The V and J ends lost 4 bases and 0 bases, in that order; junction bases with no gene match: 4. There are 16 residues in the CDR3. The V gene's germline CDR1 is WNHNN and CDR2 SYGVQD (reference sequence). The CDR3 nucleotides read TGCGCCAGCAGTGTGGGGACTAGCGCCAGCACAGATACGCAGTATTTT. The encoded protein is CASSVGTSASTDTQYF.

The CDR3 reads CASRKGGATVDTQYF. The DNA for the CDR3 is TGTGCCAGCAGAAAAGGGGGAGCCACGGTGGATACGCAGTATTTT. The V and J genes are TRBV28 and TRBJ2-3; a weak D match, TRBD1 (6 bases). Germline values: CDR1 MDHEN, CDR2 SYDVKM. This CDR3 has 15 amino acids. V was clipped by 6 bases and J by 6 bases, with 19 bases between them.

The chain recombines TRBV7-2 with TRBJ1-4, with 7 bases that match TRBD1. V was clipped by 4 bases and J by 8 bases; unmatched bases: 4. The CDR3 is 13 residues long. Germline loops: CDR1 SGHTA, CDR2 FQGNSA. CDR3 nucleotides: TGTGCCAGCAGCTCGGGACAGCGGGAAAAACTGTTTTTT. Translating gives CASSSGQREKLFF. Full variable domain (rest looked up from reference TRBV7-2 and TRBJ1-4): GAGVSQSPSNKVTEKGKDVELRCDPISGHTALYWYRQSLGQGLEFLIYFQGNSAPDKSGLPSDRFSAERTGGSVSTLTIQRTQQEDSAVYLCASSSGQREKLFFGSGTQLSVL.

The chain uses TRBV7-2 and TRBJ2-1; D may be TRBD2 (5 bases). The CDR3 length is 13 residues. Germline assignment: CDR1 SGHTA and CDR2 FQGNSA. V dropped 8 bases and J dropped 3 bases, with 11 bases sitting between them. Here the CDR3 reads CASETGIYNEQFF. CDR3 nucleotides: TGTGCCAGCGAGACGGGGATCTACAATGAGCAGTTCTTC.

V usage is TRBV9 and J usage is TRBJ2-1; 8 bases match TRBD2. This CDR3 comprises 15 residues. Germline V gene sequence: CDR1 SGDLS, CDR2 YYNGEE. With 4 bases clipped from V and 9 bases from J, the junction kept 12 bases outside the gene matches. The CDR3 loop is CASSSGGLERGEQFF. The CDR3 bases are TGTGCCAGCAGCTCCGGGGGACTAGAGAGGGGTGAGCAGTTCTTC.